This T cell receptor (beta chain) was captured by sequencing in a study of blood T cell repertoires in COVID-19. The wider study: Sites across the United States, Italy and Spain contributed samples from acute and convalescent COVID-19.

Original analysis: Using reference gene primer amplification, nucleated cell counts were estimated. Repertoires were generated with immunoSEQ multiplex PCR, while TCRdb's copy carries only in-frame clones and drops some. V, J and clone size were drawn from that table, and D and trimming were deduced from the DNA. The sample lists some 97,000 clones, roughly 90% seen once, with more than 5.5% in the top ten. The receptor was isolated from a woman in her sixties or seventies with acute or convalescent COVID-19. Material: peripheral blood.

In DNA form, the CDR3 reads TGTGCCAGCTCAAAAGGGGACACCATATATTTT. It yields the protein CASSKGDTIYF. The chain combines TRBV18 with TRBJ1-3; perhaps TRBD1 as D (5 bases). Germline loops: CDR1 KGHSH, CDR2 LQKENI. The V and J ends lost 5 bases and 8 bases respectively, with 7 bases between them. This CDR3 contains 11 residues.